Listed here is a single T cell receptor (beta chain). Per the study methods: Reference gene primer amplification gave estimated nucleated cell counts. TCRdb's copy holds only in-frame clones and misses some; the assay was immunoSEQ multiplex PCR. The V and J calls and clone size were taken over from that table, and D and trimming were inferred from the DNA. The sample carries 200,000 or so clones, over 75% recorded once. The record originates from a study of blood T cell repertoires in COVID-19. Whole-study context: The origin of the acute and convalescent COVID-19 samples was the United States, Italy and Spain. Sources were T cells, B-cell-depleted T cells, or PBMCs; the material itself was cDNA or gDNA.

The CDR3 runs 18 residues. The V and J ends lost 4 bases and 0 bases, in that order; junction bases with no gene match: 14. Germline V gene data show CDR1 as KGHSH and CDR2 as LQKENI. The sample was peripheral blood. This receptor was identified in a man aged 45-65 years with acute or convalescent COVID-19. The chain uses TRBV18 and TRBJ1-2, with 7 bases matching TRBD1. The DNA for the CDR3 is TGTGCCAGCTCACTCCCCCTATGGGACAGCCCAGCTAACTATGGCTACACCTTC. Its protein is CASSLPLWDSPANYGYTF.